This T cell receptor (beta chain) was sequenced for a study of T cell repertoires in cytomegalovirus infection. Whole-study context: Well-studied HLA-B-restricted epitopes and recently identified HLA-C-restricted epitopes of CMV were both used in the study.

From the reads, TCRdb called clonotypes with MiXCR, one entry per CDR3 protein. The data show approximately 990,000 distinct CDR3 sequences, with roughly a third seen just once and over 10% held by the top ten. Details on this clonotype: Its cognate antigen is unknown.

Whole-study results and caveats: CMV carriers with the relevant HLA were identified by cumulative public TCR beta family frequency. HLA-C-restricted, CMV-specific TCR beta clonotypes were dominant ex vivo.

In germline, CDR1 is MNHEY, CDR2 SMNVEV (reference sequence). CDR3 length: 13 residues. The V end lost 6 bases, the J end lost 5 bases, and 12 bases lay between the germline ends. The origin of this receptor is a human donor in good health (CMV status not recorded). Some clones in this sample may be carry-over from other donors' samples. Here the sequenced sample was cultured CD8+ T cells from PBMCs, taken from culture after CMV antigen stimulation. This sequence joins TRBV27 and TRBJ2-3; tentative D call: TRBD2 (6 bases). CDR3 amino acids: CASSLAVIDTQYF. In nucleotides, the CDR3 is TGTGCCAGCAGCTTAGCGGTCATAGATACGCAGTATTTT.